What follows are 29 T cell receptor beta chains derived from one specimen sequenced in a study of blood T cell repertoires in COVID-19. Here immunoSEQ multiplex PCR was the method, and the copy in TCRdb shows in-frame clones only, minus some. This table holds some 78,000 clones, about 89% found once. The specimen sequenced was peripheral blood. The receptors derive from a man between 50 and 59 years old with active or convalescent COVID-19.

CDR3 region: CASSGSGLANEKLFF. DNA of the CDR3: TGTGCCAGCAGTGGATCAGGGCTAGCTAATGAAAAACTGTTTTTT. The J gene is TRBJ1-4, the V gene TRBV2, with D tentatively TRBD1 (5 bases). The CDR3 consists of 15 residues. The V end was cut by 4 bases, the J end by 3 bases, with 12 bases between. Germline values: CDR1 SNHLY, CDR2 FYNNEI.

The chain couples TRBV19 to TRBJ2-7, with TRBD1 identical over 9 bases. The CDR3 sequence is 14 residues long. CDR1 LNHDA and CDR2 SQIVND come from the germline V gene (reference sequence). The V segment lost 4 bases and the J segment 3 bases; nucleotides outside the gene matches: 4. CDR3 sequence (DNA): TGTGCCAGTAGTAGGGGACAGGGTGTCTACGAGCAGTACTTC. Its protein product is CASSRGQGVYEQYF.

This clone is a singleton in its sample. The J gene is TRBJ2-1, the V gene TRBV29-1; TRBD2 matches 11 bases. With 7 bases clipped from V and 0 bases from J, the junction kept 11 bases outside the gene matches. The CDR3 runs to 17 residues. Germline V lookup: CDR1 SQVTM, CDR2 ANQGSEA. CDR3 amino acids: CSASGLGLAVSYNEQFF. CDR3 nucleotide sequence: TGCAGCGCCTCCGGGCTGGGACTAGCGGTCTCCTACAATGAGCAGTTCTTC.

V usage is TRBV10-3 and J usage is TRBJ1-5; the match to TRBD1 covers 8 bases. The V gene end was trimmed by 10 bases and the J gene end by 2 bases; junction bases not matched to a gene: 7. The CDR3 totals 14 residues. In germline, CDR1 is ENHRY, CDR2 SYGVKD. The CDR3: CASQGARGNQPQHF. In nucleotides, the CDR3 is TGTGCCAGCCAGGGGGCGCGAGGCAATCAGCCCCAGCATTTT.

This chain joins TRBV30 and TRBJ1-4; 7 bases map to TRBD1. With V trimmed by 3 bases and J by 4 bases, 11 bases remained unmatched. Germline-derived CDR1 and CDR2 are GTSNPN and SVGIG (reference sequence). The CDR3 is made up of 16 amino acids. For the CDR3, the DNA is TGTGCCTGGAGGGGACGACAGGGTTGGGGTAATGAAAAACTGTTTTTT. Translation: CAWRGRQGWGNEKLFF.

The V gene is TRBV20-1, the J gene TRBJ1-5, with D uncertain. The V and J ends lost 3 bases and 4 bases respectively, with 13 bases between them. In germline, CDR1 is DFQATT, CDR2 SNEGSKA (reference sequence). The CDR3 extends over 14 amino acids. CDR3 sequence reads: CSASNIGENQPQHF. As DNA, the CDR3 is TGCAGTGCTAGTAATATTGGGGAGAATCAGCCCCAGCATTTT.

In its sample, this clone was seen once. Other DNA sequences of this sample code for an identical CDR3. The CDR3 reads CASSQGGATNEKLFF. The CDR3 DNA is TGTGCCAGCAGCCAGGGGGGGGCAACTAATGAAAAACTGTTTTTT. The chain combines TRBV3-1 (or the pseudogene TRBV3-2) with TRBJ1-4, with a weak D call TRBD1 (5 bases). The CDR3 is 15 residues long. Germline values: CDR1 LGHDT, CDR2 YNNKEL (reference sequence). The ends were cut back, 3 bases at V and 0 bases at J, with 8 bases in the middle.

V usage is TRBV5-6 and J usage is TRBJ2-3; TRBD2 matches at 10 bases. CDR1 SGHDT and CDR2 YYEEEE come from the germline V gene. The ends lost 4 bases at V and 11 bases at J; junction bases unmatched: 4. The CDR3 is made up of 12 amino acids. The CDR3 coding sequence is TGTGCCAGCAGCGCCTCTAGCGGGGGGCAGTATTTT. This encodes CASSASSGGQYF.

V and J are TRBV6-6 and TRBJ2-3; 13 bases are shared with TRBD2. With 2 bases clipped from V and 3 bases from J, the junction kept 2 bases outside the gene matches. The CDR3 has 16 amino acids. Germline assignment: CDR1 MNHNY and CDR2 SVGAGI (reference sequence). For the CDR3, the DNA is TGTGCCAGCAGTTACGGACTAGCGGGGGTTACAGATACGCAGTATTTT. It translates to CASSYGLAGVTDTQYF.

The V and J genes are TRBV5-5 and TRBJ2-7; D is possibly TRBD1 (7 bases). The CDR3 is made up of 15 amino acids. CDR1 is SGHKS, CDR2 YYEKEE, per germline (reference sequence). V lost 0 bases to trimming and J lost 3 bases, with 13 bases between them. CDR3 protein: CASSLAEGQIYEQYF. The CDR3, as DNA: TGTGCCAGCAGCTTGGCGGAGGGACAGATCTACGAGCAGTACTTC.

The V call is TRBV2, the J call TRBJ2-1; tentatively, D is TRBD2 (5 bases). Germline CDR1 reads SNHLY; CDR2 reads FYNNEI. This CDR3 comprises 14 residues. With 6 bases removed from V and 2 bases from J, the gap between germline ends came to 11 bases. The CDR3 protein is CASSSLGTYNEQFF. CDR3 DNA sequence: TGTGCCAGCAGCTCACTAGGGACCTACAATGAGCAGTTCTTC.

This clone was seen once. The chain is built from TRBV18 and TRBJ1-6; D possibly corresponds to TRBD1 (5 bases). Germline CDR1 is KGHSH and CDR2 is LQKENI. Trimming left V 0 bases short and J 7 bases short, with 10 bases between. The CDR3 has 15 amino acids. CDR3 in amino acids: CASSPPATDNSPLHF. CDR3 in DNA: TGTGCCAGCTCACCACCTGCGACAGACAATTCACCCCTCCACTTT.

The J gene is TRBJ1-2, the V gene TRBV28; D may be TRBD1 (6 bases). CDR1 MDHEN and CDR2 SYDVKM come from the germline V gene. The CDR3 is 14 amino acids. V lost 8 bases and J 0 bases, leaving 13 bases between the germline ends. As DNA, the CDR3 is TGTGCCAGCGTCTCCGGGACAACTAACTATGGCTACACCTTC. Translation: CASVSGTTNYGYTF.

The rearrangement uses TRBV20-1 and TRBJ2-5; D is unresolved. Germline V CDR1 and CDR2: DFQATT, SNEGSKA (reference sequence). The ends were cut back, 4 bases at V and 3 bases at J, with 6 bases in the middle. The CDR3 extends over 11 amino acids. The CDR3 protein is CSATQKETQYF. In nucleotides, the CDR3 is TGCAGTGCTACCCAAAAAGAGACCCAGTACTTC.

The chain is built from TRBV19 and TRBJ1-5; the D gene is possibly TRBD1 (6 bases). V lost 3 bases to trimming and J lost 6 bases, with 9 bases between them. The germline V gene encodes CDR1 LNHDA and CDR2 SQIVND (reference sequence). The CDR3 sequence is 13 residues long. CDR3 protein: CASSMGGAQPQHF. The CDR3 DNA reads TGTGCCAGTAGTATGGGGGGGGCTCAGCCCCAGCATTTT.

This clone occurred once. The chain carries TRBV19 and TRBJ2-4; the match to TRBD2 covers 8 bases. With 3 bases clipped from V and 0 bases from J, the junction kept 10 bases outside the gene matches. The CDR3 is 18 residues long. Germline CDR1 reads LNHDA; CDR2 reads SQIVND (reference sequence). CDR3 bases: TGTGCCAGTAGTATGAGCGGGGGTAATGTTCTAGCCAAAAACATTCAGTACTTC. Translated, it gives CASSMSGGNVLAKNIQYF.

CDR3 nucleotide sequence: TGCGCCAGCAGTGAGTCAAAACAGGTCCCTTATGGCTACACCTTC. It codes for CASSESKQVPYGYTF. V and J are TRBV10-2 and TRBJ1-2, with D possibly being TRBD1 (5 bases). Trimming removed 0 bases at V and 5 bases at J, with 13 bases between. Looked up from germline, CDR1 is WSHSY and CDR2 is SAAADI. The CDR3 consists of 15 residues.

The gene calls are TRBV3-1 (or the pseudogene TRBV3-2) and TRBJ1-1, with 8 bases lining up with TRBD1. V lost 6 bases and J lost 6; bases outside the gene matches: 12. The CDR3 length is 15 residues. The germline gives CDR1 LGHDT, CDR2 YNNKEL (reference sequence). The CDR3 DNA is TGTGCCAGCAGGGGGACCTACAGGGGGAGCGCTGAAGCTTTCTTT. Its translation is CASRGTYRGSAEAFF.

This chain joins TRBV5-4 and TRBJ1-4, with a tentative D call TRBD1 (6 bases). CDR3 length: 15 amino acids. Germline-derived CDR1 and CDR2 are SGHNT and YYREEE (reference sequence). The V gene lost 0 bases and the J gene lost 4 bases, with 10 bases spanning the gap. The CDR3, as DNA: TGTGCCAGCAGCTTGGGAGGGACACTTAATGAAAAACTGTTTTTT. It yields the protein CASSLGGTLNEKLFF.

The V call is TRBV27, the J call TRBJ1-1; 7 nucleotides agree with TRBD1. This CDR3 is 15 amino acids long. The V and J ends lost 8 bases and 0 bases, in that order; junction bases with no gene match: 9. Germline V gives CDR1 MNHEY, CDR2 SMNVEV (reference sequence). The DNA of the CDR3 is TGTGCCAGCCATATCGGGACAGCCCTGAACACTGAAGCTTTCTTT. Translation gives CASHIGTALNTEAFF.

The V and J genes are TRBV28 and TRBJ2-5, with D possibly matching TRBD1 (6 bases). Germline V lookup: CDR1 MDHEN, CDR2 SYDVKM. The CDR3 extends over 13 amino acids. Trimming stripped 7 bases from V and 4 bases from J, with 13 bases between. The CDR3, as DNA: TGTGCCAGCAACCCTGGGGGCAGAGAGACCCAGTACTTC. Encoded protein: CASNPGGRETQYF.

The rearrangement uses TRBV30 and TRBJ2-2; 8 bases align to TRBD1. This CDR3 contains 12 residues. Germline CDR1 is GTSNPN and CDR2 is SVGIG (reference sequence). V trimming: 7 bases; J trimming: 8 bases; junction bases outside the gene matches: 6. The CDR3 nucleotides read TGTGCCTATCACAGGGGGTCTGGGGAGCTGTTTTTT. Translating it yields CAYHRGSGELFF.

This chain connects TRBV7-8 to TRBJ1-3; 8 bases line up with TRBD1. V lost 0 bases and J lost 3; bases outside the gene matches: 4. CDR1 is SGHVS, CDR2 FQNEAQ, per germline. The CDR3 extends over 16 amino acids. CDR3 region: CASSLAQGARGNTIYF. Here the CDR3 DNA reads TGTGCCAGCAGCTTAGCGCAGGGGGCGCGTGGAAACACCATATATTTT.

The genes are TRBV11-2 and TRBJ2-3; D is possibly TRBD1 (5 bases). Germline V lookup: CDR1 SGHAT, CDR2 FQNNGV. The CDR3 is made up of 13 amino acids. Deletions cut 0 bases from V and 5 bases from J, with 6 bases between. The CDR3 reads CASSLDQGDTQYF. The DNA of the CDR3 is TGTGCCAGCAGCTTAGATCAGGGAGATACGCAGTATTTT.

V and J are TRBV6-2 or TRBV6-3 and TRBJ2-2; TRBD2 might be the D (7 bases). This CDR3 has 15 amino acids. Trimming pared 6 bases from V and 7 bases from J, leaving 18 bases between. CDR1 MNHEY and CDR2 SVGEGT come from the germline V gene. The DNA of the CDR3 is TGTGCCAGCAGCCGCTCTGGAGGGGGGGTCGGGGAGCTGTTTTTT. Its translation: CASSRSGGGVGELFF.

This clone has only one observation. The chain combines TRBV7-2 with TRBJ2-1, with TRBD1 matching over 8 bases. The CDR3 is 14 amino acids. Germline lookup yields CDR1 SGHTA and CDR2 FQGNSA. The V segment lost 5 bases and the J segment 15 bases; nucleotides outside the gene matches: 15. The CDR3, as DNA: TGTGCCAGCAGCCGGGGACAGGTCGGGCCTCCTGGGTTCTTC. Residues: CASSRGQVGPPGFF.

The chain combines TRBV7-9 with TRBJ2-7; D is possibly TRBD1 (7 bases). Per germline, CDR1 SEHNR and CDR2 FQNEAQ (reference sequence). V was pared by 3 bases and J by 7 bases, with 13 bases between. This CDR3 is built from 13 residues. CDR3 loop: CASSLEGAGEQYF. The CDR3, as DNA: TGTGCCAGCAGCTTGGAGGGGGCGGGTGAGCAGTACTTC. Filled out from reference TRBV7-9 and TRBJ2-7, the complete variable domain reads DTGVSQNPRHKITKRGQNVTFRCDPISEHNRLYWYRQTLGQGPEFLTYFQNEAQLEKSRLLSDRFSAERPKGSFSTLEIQRTEQGDSAMYLCASSLEGAGEQYFGPGTRLTVT.

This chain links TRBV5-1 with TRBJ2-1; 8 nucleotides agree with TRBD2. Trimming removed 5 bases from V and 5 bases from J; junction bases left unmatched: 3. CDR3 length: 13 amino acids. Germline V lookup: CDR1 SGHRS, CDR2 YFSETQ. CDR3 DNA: TGCGCCAGCAGGATAGCGGGGAACAATGAGCAGTTCTTC. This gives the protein CASRIAGNNEQFF.

CDR3 residues: CASSLGTSGSEQFF. The CDR3 region has the DNA TGTGCCAGCAGCTTAGGGACTAGCGGGAGTGAGCAGTTCTTC. The chain joins TRBV7-9 to TRBJ2-1; TRBD2 matches at 13 bases. Germline V CDR1 and CDR2: SEHNR, FQNEAQ (reference sequence). CDR3 length equals 14 residues. V shed 1 base, J shed 9 bases, and the junction held 0 bases outside the gene matches.